One sample yielded the 20 T cell receptor beta chains listed below, sequenced in a study of OX40 agonist ivuxolimab in advanced cancers. Library preparation used the immunoSEQ multiplex PCR assay. This immuneACCESS table, as held by TCRdb, lists in-frame sequences with V and J called but not all clones. Of the missing ones, under half trace to an unresolved V gene in checked studies; the others have no known cause. The sample has approximately 77,000 clones on record, about 90% of them singletons. 1.5% to 2% of the sample is held by the ten biggest clonotypes. Specimen: CD4+ or CD8+ T cells sorted from blood, collected in a trial of the OX40 agonist ivuxolimab. The receptors shown here come from an adult with an advanced solid tumor such as melanoma, head and neck, liver or kidney cancer.

V is TRBV7-9 and J is TRBJ2-7, with 14 bases aligning to TRBD2. The V gene end was trimmed by 5 bases and the J gene end by 4 bases; junction bases not matched to a gene: 7. CDR1 is SEHNR, CDR2 FQNEAQ, per germline (reference sequence). The CDR3 sequence is 16 residues long. The CDR3 spells CASSPGLAGVYYEQYF. The CDR3 DNA reads TGTGCCAGCAGCCCGGGACTAGCGGGAGTTTATTACGAGCAGTACTTC.

The chain carries TRBV7-3 and TRBJ2-6; TRBD2 might be the D (6 bases). CDR3 length: 19 amino acids. CDR1 SGHTA and CDR2 FQGTGA come from the germline V gene. Between the trimmed V and J ends, which lost 1 base and 0 bases, there was a span of 16 bases. The DNA of the CDR3 is TGTGCCAGCAGCTTAAAGCCGACCTTCGGGAGCTCTGGGGCCAACGTCCTGACTTTC. This codes for CASSLKPTFGSSGANVLTF.

This chain joins TRBV2 and TRBJ2-5; 7 nucleotides agree with TRBD2. Germline V gene data show CDR1 as SNHLY and CDR2 as FYNNEI. The CDR3 runs to 13 residues. V gave up 8 bases and J gave up 5 bases; unmatched junction bases: 8. The CDR3 DNA reads TGTGCCAGCGTGGACGGGAGGAGTGAGACCCAGTACTTC. This sequence encodes CASVDGRSETQYF.

V and J are TRBV5-1 and TRBJ2-3, with a possible D match to TRBD2 (6 bases). Germline V gene sequence: CDR1 SGHRS, CDR2 YFSETQ. The CDR3 runs 16 residues. V lost 0 bases to trimming and J lost 2 bases, with 13 bases between them. The CDR3 DNA follows: TGCGCCAGCAGCTTGGCCGGGAGCGGTGACACAGATACGCAGTATTTT. Translation gives CASSLAGSGDTDTQYF.

The chain uses TRBV6-6 and TRBJ1-3; D unclear. Germline values: CDR1 MNHNY, CDR2 SVGAGI (reference sequence). This CDR3 region has 16 residues. Trimming shortened V by 2 bases and J by 2 bases, and 13 bases separated the two germline ends. CDR3 sequence (DNA): TGTGCCAGCAGTTACGGGCCGCCCGGAACTGGAAACACCATATATTTT. Amino acids: CASSYGPPGTGNTIYF.

This chain links TRBV14 with TRBJ2-1; tentatively, D is TRBD2 (6 bases). V lost 1 base, J lost 5 bases, and 15 bases lay in between. The CDR3 consists of 16 residues. Germline CDR1 is SGHDN and CDR2 is FVKESK. The CDR3 loop is CASSQVVGRDNNEQFF. CDR3 in DNA: TGTGCCAGCAGCCAAGTGGTGGGGCGGGATAACAATGAGCAGTTCTTC.

This chain links TRBV5-4 with TRBJ2-1; TRBD2 matches 8 bases. The CDR3 runs to 14 residues. The V gene end was trimmed by 5 bases and the J gene end by 7 bases; junction bases not matched to a gene: 8. Germline assignment: CDR1 SGHNT and CDR2 YYREEE (reference sequence). Written as DNA, the CDR3 is TGTGCCAGCAGGAGAGCGGGAGTGGGTAATGAGCAGTTCTTC. Amino acid sequence: CASRRAGVGNEQFF.

V usage is TRBV6-6 and J usage is TRBJ2-7; D unclear. Per the germline V gene, CDR1 is MNHNY and CDR2 is SVGAGI (reference sequence). CDR3 length: 15 residues. Deletions cut 2 bases from V and 0 bases from J, with 11 bases between. Here the CDR3 reads CASSYAQRNSYEQYF. The CDR3, as DNA: TGTGCCAGCAGTTACGCTCAGCGAAACTCCTACGAGCAGTACTTC.

The J gene is TRBJ2-3, the V gene TRBV5-1, with TRBD2 identical over 7 bases. V was clipped by 4 bases and J by 6 bases; unmatched bases: 8. There are 14 residues in the CDR3. Germline V CDR1 and CDR2: SGHRS, YFSETQ. DNA for the CDR3: TGCGCCAGCAGCCCCGGACTAGGTGCGGATACGCAGTATTTT. It codes for CASSPGLGADTQYF.

The chain combines TRBV19 with TRBJ2-1; the D gene could be TRBD1 or TRBD2 (5 bases each). The CDR3 contains 14 residues. Germline V gene sequence: CDR1 LNHDA, CDR2 SQIVND (reference sequence). V dropped 9 bases and J dropped 3 bases, with 15 bases sitting between them. Here the CDR3 reads CASTGTSVYNEQFF. DNA of the CDR3: TGTGCCAGCACCGGGACCTCCGTCTACAATGAGCAGTTCTTC.

This clone was counted between two and nine times. V gene TRBV4-1 combines with J gene TRBJ2-7; 7 nucleotides agree with TRBD2. With 0 bases clipped from V and 6 bases from J, the junction kept 8 bases outside the gene matches. Looked up from germline, CDR1 is MGHRA and CDR2 is YSYEKL. The CDR3 is 15 residues long. In nucleotides, the CDR3 is TGCGCCAGCAGCCAAGATCGGGGGGTACGGGGCGAGCAGTACTTC. Translation gives CASSQDRGVRGEQYF.

The rearrangement uses TRBV19 and TRBJ2-1, with D tentatively TRBD2 (5 bases). V lost 6 bases, J lost 7 bases, and 16 bases lay in between. The germline V gene has CDR1 LNHDA and CDR2 SQIVND (reference sequence). The CDR3 has 14 amino acids. CDR3: CASRRALRGNEQFF. The CDR3 bases are TGTGCCAGTAGAAGAGCTCTCCGGGGTAATGAGCAGTTCTTC. The whole variable domain, remainder taken from reference TRBV19 and TRBJ2-1, is DGGITQSPKYLFRKEGQNVTLSCEQNLNHDAMYWYRQDPGQGLRLIYYSQIVNDFQKGDIAEGYSVSREKKESFPLTVTSAQKNPTAFYLCASRRALRGNEQFFGPGTRLTVL.

The chain couples TRBV7-9 to TRBJ2-3, with D perhaps being TRBD1 or TRBD2 (5 bases each). CDR3 length: 14 residues. From germline, CDR1 is SEHNR and CDR2 FQNEAQ (reference sequence). V was cut by 5 bases and J by 2 bases, with 11 bases left in between. This CDR3 is CASSPGTLTDTQYF. CDR3 nucleotide sequence: TGTGCCAGCAGCCCCGGGACCCTCACAGATACGCAGTATTTT.

The chain recombines TRBV25-1 with TRBJ2-7; TRBD2 is a possible D gene (6 bases). The CDR3 covers 13 residues. V lost 2 bases and J 3 bases, leaving 8 bases between the germline ends. Germline lookup yields CDR1 MGHDK and CDR2 SYGVNS. The CDR3 nucleotides read TGTGCCAGCAGTGAAGTGGGACTCTACGAGCAGTACTTC. It is translated as CASSEVGLYEQYF.

The sample holds one count of this clone. The chain carries TRBV4-1 and TRBJ1-5; D unclear. The CDR3 sequence is 16 residues long. V was trimmed by 0 bases and J by 0 bases, leaving 9 bases between them. Germline CDR1 reads MGHRA; CDR2 reads YSYEKL. The CDR3 DNA reads TGCGCCAGCAGCCAAGATAACGGTTATAGCAATCAGCCCCAGCATTTT. Protein product: CASSQDNGYSNQPQHF.

The chain carries TRBV5-1 and TRBJ1-3, with D maybe TRBD1 (5 bases). V dropped 4 bases and J dropped 0 bases, with 8 bases sitting between them. The germline gives CDR1 SGHRS, CDR2 YFSETQ. The CDR3 runs 14 residues. The CDR3 loop is CASSEGNSGNTIYF. CDR3 sequence (DNA): TGCGCCAGCAGCGAGGGGAACTCTGGAAACACCATATATTTT.

CDR3 protein: CASSMRGTEAFF. CDR3 DNA sequence: TGTGCCAGCAGCATGAGGGGAACTGAAGCTTTCTTT. J is TRBJ1-1 and V is TRBV6-5, with D possibly being TRBD1 (5 bases). Germline CDR1 is MNHEY and CDR2 is SVGAGI. The CDR3 has 12 residues. The V end lost 6 bases, the J end lost 5 bases, and 10 bases lay between the germline ends.

This clone was seen a handful of times. CDR3 sequence (DNA): TGTGCCAGCAGAACCCTCCATGGGAGCGGTTACGAGCAGTACTTC. It translates to CASRTLHGSGYEQYF. This sequence joins TRBV11-2 and TRBJ2-7, with D possibly being TRBD2 (5 bases). This CDR3 has 15 amino acids. V shed 6 bases and J shed 4 bases, with 19 bases lying between them. Germline V CDR1 and CDR2: SGHAT, FQNNGV.

CDR3 nucleotides: TGTGCCAGCAAGTCGGGGACTAGCGGGAGTTTTGCGTACTTC. It encodes CASKSGTSGSFAYF. The chain recombines TRBV11-2 with TRBJ2-7; 14 nucleotides match TRBD2. V lost 7 bases, J lost 12 bases, and 11 bases stayed unmatched. Looked up from germline, CDR1 is SGHAT and CDR2 is FQNNGV. The CDR3 contains 14 residues.

V and J are TRBV28 and TRBJ1-5; D unclear. CDR3 length: 15 residues. The germline V gene encodes CDR1 MDHEN and CDR2 SYDVKM. With 3 bases removed from V and 1 base from J, the gap between germline ends came to 10 bases. CDR3 sequence: CASSFRWWSNQPQHF. CDR3 sequence (DNA): TGTGCCAGCAGTTTCCGGTGGTGGAGCAATCAGCCCCAGCATTTT.